This T cell receptor (beta chain) was captured in a study of PD-1 blockade in classical Hodgkin lymphoma. Using immunoSEQ multiplex PCR, the repertoire was profiled, and TCRdb retains in-frame clones only, with some absent. The data contain approximately 89,000 clones, nearly 85% of them singletons. From germline, CDR1 is SGDLS and CDR2 YYNGEE. This CDR3 is 17 amino acids long. Study-wide findings and caveats: Newly diagnosed patients were reported to start with lower TCR diversity than healthy donors. By C4D1, CD4+ diversity increased significantly, especially in complete responders.

Specified time point: cycle 4 day 1 (C4D1), after five to seven weeks of nivolumab. Relapse after autologous stem cell transplantation occurred in every patient, and brentuximab vedotin exposure varied. Remarks on this clone: Its antigen is undetermined. Sequence at one end of the junction differs from germline and may be a read error.

The sample here was peripheral blood mononuclear cells (PBMCs), taken before the fourth cycle of nivolumab. The chain links TRBV9 to TRBJ2-2; 10 bases fit TRBD2. This clonotype was obtained from a human donor with classical Hodgkin lymphoma. The CDR3 nucleotides are TGTGCCCGCAGCGTCGAGCGGGGGGGGACTAACACCGGGGAGCTGTTTTTT. Amino acid sequence: CARSVERGGTNTGELFF.